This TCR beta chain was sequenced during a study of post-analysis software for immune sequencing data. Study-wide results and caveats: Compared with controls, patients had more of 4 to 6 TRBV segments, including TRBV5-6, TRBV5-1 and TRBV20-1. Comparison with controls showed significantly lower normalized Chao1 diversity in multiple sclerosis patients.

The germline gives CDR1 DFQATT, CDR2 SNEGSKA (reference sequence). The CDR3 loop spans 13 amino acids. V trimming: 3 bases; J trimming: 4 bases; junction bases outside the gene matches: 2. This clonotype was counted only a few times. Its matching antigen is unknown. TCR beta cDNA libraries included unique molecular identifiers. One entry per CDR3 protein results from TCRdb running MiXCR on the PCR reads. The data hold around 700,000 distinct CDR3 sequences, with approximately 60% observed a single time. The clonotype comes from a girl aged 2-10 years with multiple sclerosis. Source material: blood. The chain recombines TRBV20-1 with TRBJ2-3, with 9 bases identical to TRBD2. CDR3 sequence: CSARAGGADTQYF. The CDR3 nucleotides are TGCAGTGCTAGGGCGGGAGGGGCAGATACGCAGTATTTT.